Following are 30 T cell receptor beta chains from one sample sequenced in a study of blood T cell repertoires in COVID-19 (dated by TCRdb to 2018 to 2021). The library was produced with the immunoSEQ multiplex PCR assay. The table was pulled from immuneACCESS by TCRdb, which kept in-frame rearrangements only. Such tables lose some clones; where checked, under half of the loss comes from unresolved V genes, and the rest has no known cause. The sample table lists 150,000 to 200,000 clones, 84% of them with a count of one. The ten largest clones add up to over 2% of the sample. The sample was peripheral blood. The source is a human donor with acute or convalescent COVID-19. The donor label of this sample is uncertain.

This chain joins TRBV7-6 and TRBJ2-7; 10 nucleotides agree with TRBD1. In germline, CDR1 is SGHVS, CDR2 FNYEAQ. The CDR3 consists of 15 residues. With V trimmed by 0 bases and J by 3 bases, 2 bases remained unmatched. DNA of the CDR3: TGTGCCAGCAGCTTAGCGGGGGACAGGGGCTACGAGCAGTACTTC. Amino acid sequence: CASSLAGDRGYEQYF.

The V call is TRBV5-1, the J call TRBJ1-6, with 7 bases aligning to TRBD1. In germline, CDR1 is SGHRS, CDR2 YFSETQ. The CDR3 is 15 residues long. V shed 2 bases, J shed 5 bases, and the junction held 4 bases outside the gene matches. CDR3 in amino acids: CASSLEGTDNSPLHF. The CDR3, as DNA: TGCGCCAGCAGCTTAGAAGGGACAGATAATTCACCCCTCCACTTT.

The chain employs TRBV19 and TRBJ1-5; weak D call: TRBD1 (6 bases). V lost 9 bases and J lost 4, with 13 bases in between. The V gene's germline CDR1 is LNHDA and CDR2 SQIVND (reference sequence). The CDR3 consists of 13 residues. The CDR3: CASQRQENQPQHF. In DNA, the CDR3 is TGTGCCAGCCAACGACAGGAGAATCAGCCCCAGCATTTT.

The chain employs TRBV7-9 and TRBJ2-1; the match to TRBD1 covers 7 bases. Per the germline V gene, CDR1 is SEHNR and CDR2 is FQNEAQ (reference sequence). The CDR3 extends over 15 amino acids. V lost 8 bases and J lost 7; bases outside the gene matches: 14. The CDR3 spells CASAGRGSIGNEQFF. The CDR3 DNA is TGTGCCAGCGCCGGCAGGGGGTCGATAGGGAATGAGCAGTTCTTC.

This chain connects TRBV2 to TRBJ1-4; perhaps TRBD1 as D (5 bases). This CDR3 is built from 16 residues. V was clipped by 6 bases and J by 7 bases, with 21 bases between them. Per germline, CDR1 SNHLY and CDR2 FYNNEI. The CDR3 region has the DNA TGTGCCAGCAGAGGACTACGGGGGGATTGGAGTGAAAAACTGTTTTTT. Translated, it gives CASRGLRGDWSEKLFF.

The chain combines TRBV5-4 with TRBJ1-2; no reliable D call. Germline CDR1 SGHNT, CDR2 YYREEE (reference sequence). The CDR3 covers 15 residues. V lost 3 bases to trimming and J lost 0 bases, with 12 bases between them. As DNA, the CDR3 is TGTGCCAGCAGCTCCGACGGACTAGCTAACTATGGCTACACCTTC. It codes for CASSSDGLANYGYTF.

The V gene is TRBV7-3, the J gene TRBJ2-3; 14 bases map to TRBD2. V was clipped by 0 bases and J by 5 bases; unmatched bases: 4. Looked up from germline, CDR1 is SGHTA and CDR2 is FQGTGA. The CDR3 covers 17 residues. CDR3: CASSLTSGTSGRDTQYF. The DNA of the CDR3 is TGTGCCAGCAGCTTAACATCCGGGACTAGCGGGAGAGATACGCAGTATTTT.

The V call is TRBV30, the J call TRBJ1-4; the match to TRBD1 covers 7 bases. CDR3 length: 14 residues. Germline assignment: CDR1 GTSNPN and CDR2 SVGIG (reference sequence). Germline trimming cut 0 bases from V and 5 bases from J; bases unmatched to any gene: 3. The CDR3 coding sequence is TGTGCCTGGAGTGTAACAGGGGCAAATGAAAAACTGTTTTTT. This sequence encodes CAWSVTGANEKLFF. Full variable domain (rest looked up from reference TRBV30 and TRBJ1-4): SQTIHQWPATLVQPVGSPLSLECTVEGTSNPNLYWYRQAAGRGLQLLFYSVGIGQISSEVPQNLSASRPQDRQFILSSKKLLLSDSGFYLCAWSVTGANEKLFFGSGTQLSVL.

This chain connects TRBV2 to TRBJ1-3; a weak D match, TRBD1 (6 bases). This CDR3 is 16 amino acids long. Germline loops: CDR1 SNHLY, CDR2 FYNNEI. Trimming removed 7 bases at V and 0 bases at J, with 16 bases between. The CDR3 DNA sequence: TGTGCCAGCACCCCTGTAGGACAGTTCTCTGGAAACACCATATATTTT. Translating it yields CASTPVGQFSGNTIYF.

This rearrangement joins TRBV7-9 to TRBJ1-2; D is uncertain. Germline loops: CDR1 SEHNR, CDR2 FQNEAQ (reference sequence). Between the trimmed V and J ends, which lost 7 bases and 0 bases, there was a span of 12 bases. This CDR3 contains 14 residues. The CDR3 DNA reads as TGTGCCAGCACCCCGCCGGGGTCTAACTATGGCTACACCTTC. As protein: CASTPPGSNYGYTF.

This chain uses TRBV11-2 with TRBJ2-1, with TRBD2 as a possible D gene (5 bases). This CDR3 spans 14 amino acids. Trimming took off 5 bases at V and 10 bases at J, with 18 bases between the two ends. CDR1 and CDR2 (germline): SGHAT, FQNNGV. CDR3 in DNA: TGTGCCAGCAGCAGCACTAGGGCGGGCGCCGAGCAGTTCTTC. As protein: CASSSTRAGAEQFF.

The V gene is TRBV10-1, the J gene TRBJ1-1; perhaps TRBD1 as D (5 bases). The germline V and J ends were trimmed by 0 bases and 7 bases, with 9 bases remaining between them. CDR3 length: 13 amino acids. Looked up from germline, CDR1 is WNHNN and CDR2 is SYGVQD (reference sequence). Here the CDR3 DNA reads TGCGCCAGCAGTGAGTCTAAGGGGAATGAAGCTTTCTTT. Translating gives CASSESKGNEAFF.

This clone has a single count. This rearrangement joins TRBV5-1 to TRBJ1-2, with TRBD1 identical over 7 bases. Germline V CDR1 and CDR2: SGHRS, YFSETQ. CDR3 length equals 14 residues. With 6 bases clipped from V and 0 bases from J, the junction kept 5 bases outside the gene matches. The DNA of the CDR3 is TGCGCCAGCAACATTGGGACAGCTAACTATGGCTACACCTTC. Its translation is CASNIGTANYGYTF.

The V call is TRBV21-1, the J call TRBJ2-7; the D segment call TRBD2 is taken from the table without a DNA check. TRBV21-1 is labeled a pseudogene. The CDR3 covers 19 residues. The CDR3 DNA follows: TGTGCCAGCAGAGGGAACGAGACTAGCGGGGACCAAGCCCCCTACGAGCAGTACTTC. It translates to CASRGNETSGDQAPYEQYF.

This chain uses TRBV30 with TRBJ2-2, with D unclear. Germline V lookup: CDR1 GTSNPN, CDR2 SVGIG (reference sequence). The CDR3 is 15 residues long. Trimming left V 2 bases short and J 5 bases short, with 15 bases between. The DNA for the CDR3 is TGTGCCTGGAGTAGAGAGAACAGACCTACCGGGGAGCTGTTTTTT. This gives the protein CAWSRENRPTGELFF.

The chain links TRBV6-4 to TRBJ2-1; 11 bases align to TRBD2. CDR1 MRHNA and CDR2 SNTAGT come from the germline V gene. The CDR3 runs 15 residues. V trimming: 4 bases; J trimming: 4 bases; junction bases outside the gene matches: 3. Here the CDR3 DNA reads TGTGCCAGCAGTGTTCTAGCGGGGGGTTACAATGAGCAGTTCTTC. It encodes CASSVLAGGYNEQFF.

J is TRBJ1-5 and V is TRBV30; D is possibly TRBD1 (6 bases). Germline CDR1 reads GTSNPN; CDR2 reads SVGIG (reference sequence). V lost 6 bases to trimming and J lost 0 bases, with 15 bases between them. The CDR3 is made up of 15 amino acids. The CDR3: CACTGTTDSNQPQHF. DNA for the CDR3: TGTGCCTGTACAGGGACGACGGATAGCAATCAGCCCCAGCATTTT.

This clone was counted once. The V and J genes are TRBV19 and TRBJ1-6; no clear D. This CDR3 is 13 amino acids long. With 5 bases removed from V and 7 bases from J, the gap between germline ends came to 9 bases. CDR1 LNHDA and CDR2 SQIVND come from the germline V gene (reference sequence). The CDR3 DNA reads as TGTGCCAGTAGTCCGGGATGGAATTCACCCCTCCACTTT. Translated: CASSPGWNSPLHF.

The chain joins TRBV11-2 to TRBJ2-7; D gene ambiguous. Trimming took 4 bases from V and 1 from J, leaving 14 bases between them. Per the germline V gene, CDR1 is SGHAT and CDR2 is FQNNGV. The length of the CDR3 is 15 residues. The CDR3 reads CASSSLQLLSYEQYF. The CDR3, as DNA: TGTGCCAGCAGCTCATTACAGCTCTTGTCCTACGAGCAGTACTTC.

This rearrangement joins TRBV28 to TRBJ1-1; possible D gene TRBD1, 5 bases. The CDR3 totals 12 residues. CDR1 and CDR2 from the germline V gene are MDHEN and SYDVKM. V was clipped by 6 bases and J by 1 base, with 6 bases between them. The CDR3 loop reads CASRTANTEAFF. The CDR3, as DNA: TGTGCCAGCAGGACAGCGAACACTGAAGCTTTCTTT.

The chain joins TRBV10-2 to TRBJ2-5; TRBD2 is a possible D gene (6 bases). From germline, CDR1 is WSHSY and CDR2 SAAADI. This CDR3 comprises 12 residues. V dropped 6 bases and J dropped 4 bases, with 9 bases sitting between them. CDR3 coding DNA: TGCGCCAGCAGACTAGCCGGAGAGACCCAGTACTTC. This encodes CASRLAGETQYF.

This clone was detected once. V and J are TRBV3-1 (or the pseudogene TRBV3-2) and TRBJ2-2, with TRBD2 matching over 10 bases. The CDR3 is 17 amino acids. Unmatched junction bases numbered 4, after V lost 2 bases and J lost 1 base. Per germline, CDR1 LGHDT and CDR2 YNNKEL (reference sequence). This CDR3 is CASSQSGRVGNTGELFF. CDR3 coding DNA: TGTGCCAGCAGCCAAAGCGGGAGGGTAGGGAACACCGGGGAGCTGTTTTTT.

The chain carries TRBV7-9 and TRBJ1-6; D is unresolved. The V and J ends lost 3 bases and 0 bases respectively, with 6 bases between them. CDR3 length equals 15 residues. CDR1 is SEHNR, CDR2 FQNEAQ, per germline (reference sequence). Here the CDR3 reads CASSFQSSYNSPLHF. For the CDR3, the DNA is TGTGCCAGCAGCTTTCAGTCCTCCTATAATTCACCCCTCCACTTT.

The chain has TRBV9 and TRBJ2-5; 9 bases align to TRBD2. CDR3 length equals 16 residues. CDR1 and CDR2 from the germline V gene are SGDLS and YYNGEE. J lost 5 bases, V lost 7 bases, and 15 bases had no gene match. The CDR3 bases are TGTGCCAGCGCCTCGGGGAAGGCGGGGGGGCCCGAGACCCAGTACTTC. Translation gives CASASGKAGGPETQYF.

CDR3 coding DNA: TGTGCCTGGAGTGTGGATCGGGACTTATCAATCACAGATACGCAGTATTTT. Its protein product is CAWSVDRDLSITDTQYF. V usage is TRBV30 and J usage is TRBJ2-3; tentative D call: TRBD2 (6 bases). CDR3 length: 17 amino acids. Trimming removed 0 bases at V and 2 bases at J, with 18 bases between. Per germline, CDR1 GTSNPN and CDR2 SVGIG (reference sequence).

The chain links TRBV6-5 to TRBJ2-7, with TRBD1 matching 7 bases. The CDR3 covers 14 residues. V lost 8 bases to trimming and J lost 2 bases; unmatched junction nucleotides: 9. CDR1 MNHEY and CDR2 SVGAGI come from the germline V gene. CDR3 in amino acids: CASQQGPSPYEQYF. CDR3 sequence (DNA): TGTGCCAGCCAACAGGGGCCCTCCCCCTACGAGCAGTACTTC.

This chain joins TRBV18 and TRBJ2-7, with D perhaps matching TRBD2 (5 bases). The CDR3 totals 13 residues. The V gene lost 3 bases and the J gene lost 4 bases, with 10 bases spanning the gap. Germline lookup yields CDR1 KGHSH and CDR2 LQKENI. The chain's CDR3 is CASSPEVGYEQYF. DNA for the CDR3: TGTGCCAGCTCACCGGAGGTGGGTTACGAGCAGTACTTC.

V usage is TRBV28 and J usage is TRBJ2-7, with 11 bases lining up with TRBD1. The length of the CDR3 is 13 residues. Trimming removed 8 bases from V and 0 bases from J; junction bases left unmatched: 0. CDR1 and CDR2 (germline): MDHEN, SYDVKM. The CDR3 nucleotides read TGTGCCAGCGGGACAGGGGGCTCCTACGAGCAGTACTTC. Encoded protein: CASGTGGSYEQYF.

The rearrangement links TRBV4-1 to TRBJ1-3, with TRBD1 matching over 9 bases. Trimming cost V 4 bases and J 5 bases; bases outside gene matches: 6. The CDR3 runs 15 residues. Germline values: CDR1 MGHRA, CDR2 YSYEKL. In nucleotides, the CDR3 is TGCGCCAGCAGCCCGAGACAGGGGGAGAGAAACACCATATATTTT. Its translation is CASSPRQGERNTIYF.

This clone has more than one count but fewer than ten. The gene calls are TRBV30 and TRBJ2-7; D unclear. The CDR3 loop spans 15 amino acids. The V and J ends lost 1 base and 0 bases respectively, with 13 bases between them. Germline V lookup: CDR1 GTSNPN, CDR2 SVGIG (reference sequence). CDR3 DNA: TGTGCCTGGAGTGGCTGGGCAGTCCCCTCCTACGAGCAGTACTTC. Its translation is CAWSGWAVPSYEQYF.